This TCR beta chain was obtained from a study of memory CD4+ T cells and cytomegalovirus serostatus. Single viable CD3+CD4+CD8-CD45RO+ cells were sorted as the memory CD4+ T cells. V lost 5 bases and J 6 bases, leaving 16 bases between the germline ends. Germline V gives CDR1 SEHNR, CDR2 FQNEAQ (reference sequence). The CDR3 spans 14 residues. Produced via immunoSEQ multiplex PCR; TCRdb's table is partial and in-frame only. The sample consists of approximately 40,000 clones, approximately 84% of them appearing once. The receptor was derived from an adult in good health and CMV-seronegative. The chain recombines TRBV7-9 with TRBJ1-1; D remains ambiguous. The sequencing input was memory CD4+ T cells from blood. This CDR3 reads CASSIRPKGPEAFF. The CDR3 DNA reads as TGTGCCAGCAGCATCCGACCAAAAGGCCCTGAAGCTTTCTTT.